The 26 T cell receptor beta chains reported below all come from one sample, sequenced in a study of blood T cell repertoires in COVID-19. Clones were read by immunoSEQ multiplex PCR, and TCRdb kept only the in-frame ones, dropping some. The sample has 150,000 to 200,000 clones; 70% to 90% are singletons. Sequencing input: peripheral blood. These receptors originate from a human donor in a cohort sampled during active COVID-19.

The V call is TRBV4-1, the J call TRBJ2-1; tentative D call: TRBD2 (6 bases). V was cut by 4 bases and J by 1 base, with 11 bases left in between. The CDR3 covers 15 residues. Germline-derived CDR1 and CDR2 are MGHRA and YSYEKL. The CDR3 DNA reads as TGCGCCAGCAGCCCCGGGACTGCGTCCTACAATGAGCAGTTCTTC. Translated, it gives CASSPGTASYNEQFF.

This clone appeared once. The chain recombines TRBV27 with TRBJ2-3, with 7 bases that match TRBD2. CDR3 length: 18 amino acids. Germline CDR1 is MNHEY and CDR2 is SMNVEV (reference sequence). J gave up 0 bases and V 4 bases, and 13 bases lay outside the gene matches. Written as DNA, the CDR3 is TGTGCCAGCAGTTGGAGCTGGCGCGGGAGTACCAGCACAGATACGCAGTATTTT. This sequence encodes CASSWSWRGSTSTDTQYF.

V is TRBV19 and J is TRBJ1-5; possibly TRBD1 for D (6 bases). Trimming left V 4 bases short and J 6 bases short, with 16 bases between. The germline V gene encodes CDR1 LNHDA and CDR2 SQIVND (reference sequence). The CDR3 is 15 residues long. DNA of the CDR3: TGTGCCAGTAGTACAACAGGGTTTGGGCGTCAGCCCCAGCATTTT. It codes for CASSTTGFGRQPQHF.

This clone was detected only a few times. The chain carries TRBV6-2 or TRBV6-3 and TRBJ1-5; weak D call: TRBD1 (6 bases). The ends were cut back, 5 bases at V and 7 bases at J, with 12 bases in the middle. Per the germline V gene, CDR1 is MNHEY and CDR2 is SVGEGT. The CDR3 is 13 amino acids. Written as DNA, the CDR3 is TGTGCCAGCAGTCAGGGGATTGGCCAGCCCCAGCATTTT. It encodes CASSQGIGQPQHF.

CDR3 nucleotide sequence: TGCGCCAGCAGCTTGGGGTCAGGGCGAAATTCACCCCTCCACTTT. It encodes CASSLGSGRNSPLHF. The genes are TRBV5-1 and TRBJ1-6; tentative D call: TRBD1 (5 bases). V lost 0 bases and J 7 bases, leaving 11 bases between the germline ends. The CDR3 is 15 residues long. Germline assignment: CDR1 SGHRS and CDR2 YFSETQ.

The chain is built from TRBV16 and TRBJ1-1; unclear D gene. The V gene lost 4 bases and the J gene lost 1 base, with 13 bases spanning the gap. CDR3 length: 15 residues. CDR1 is KGHSY and CDR2 is FQNENV in the germline V gene. DNA for the CDR3: TGTGCCAGCAGCCGCCAAGTGACAAAGAACACTGAAGCTTTCTTT. This translates into CASSRQVTKNTEAFF.

This clone appeared a few times. The V and J genes are TRBV14 and TRBJ2-7; tentatively, D is TRBD1 (5 bases). Per germline, CDR1 SGHDN and CDR2 FVKESK. The CDR3 runs to 14 residues. With 4 bases removed from V and 1 base from J, the gap between germline ends came to 11 bases. The CDR3 DNA sequence: TGTGCCAGCAGCCCCCGCAGGGTGTCCTACGAGCAGTACTTC. This sequence encodes CASSPRRVSYEQYF.

The V gene is TRBV27, the J gene TRBJ2-1; 7 bases agree with TRBD2. J gave up 4 bases and V 5 bases, and 14 bases lay outside the gene matches. This CDR3 comprises 17 residues. Per germline, CDR1 MNHEY and CDR2 SMNVEV (reference sequence). The CDR3 region is CASSPRSGAVPYNEQFF. DNA for the CDR3: TGTGCCAGCAGTCCCCGAAGCGGGGCAGTTCCTTACAATGAGCAGTTCTTC.

The chain combines TRBV18 with TRBJ1-1; 7 bases line up with TRBD1. CDR1 KGHSH and CDR2 LQKENI come from the germline V gene. CDR3 length: 14 amino acids. V lost 4 bases and J lost 4; bases outside the gene matches: 6. The DNA of the CDR3 is TGTGCCAGCTCACATCCGACAGGGTCCACTGAAGCTTTCTTT. This codes for CASSHPTGSTEAFF.

The rearrangement joins TRBV3-1 (or the pseudogene TRBV3-2) to TRBJ2-1; weak D call: TRBD2 (7 bases). V was shortened by 0 bases and J by 4 bases, with 16 bases between the two germline ends. Germline V lookup: CDR1 LGHDT, CDR2 YNNKEL (reference sequence). The CDR3 consists of 17 residues. CDR3 nucleotide sequence: TGTGCCAGCAGCCAAGAACGGGGGGCACATCTTTACAATGAGCAGTTCTTC. This gives the protein CASSQERGAHLYNEQFF.

V gene TRBV11-2 combines with J gene TRBJ2-7, with 7 bases matching TRBD2. The length of the CDR3 is 17 residues. The V and J ends lost 5 bases and 2 bases, in that order; junction bases with no gene match: 15. Per germline, CDR1 SGHAT and CDR2 FQNNGV. The CDR3 loop reads CASSIQTGRRAPYEQYF. The CDR3, as DNA: TGTGCCAGCAGCATCCAAACCGGGAGGAGAGCCCCCTACGAGCAGTACTTC.

The DNA for the CDR3 is TGTGCCAGCTCATCCCTTGCGGGATCGGGCACTGAAGCTTTCTTT. It translates to CASSSLAGSGTEAFF. The chain has TRBV18 and TRBJ1-1; D not certain. The germline V gene encodes CDR1 KGHSH and CDR2 LQKENI. V lost 5 bases and J 4 bases, leaving 17 bases between the germline ends. CDR3 size: 15 residues.

This clone has only a few counts. V gene TRBV4-3 combines with J gene TRBJ2-7, with TRBD1 as a possible D gene (5 bases). V lost 0 bases to trimming and J lost 1 base, with 10 bases between them. The length of the CDR3 is 15 residues. From germline, CDR1 is LGHNA and CDR2 YSLEER. The CDR3 spells CASSQEVGPSYEQYF. For the CDR3, the DNA is TGCGCCAGCAGCCAAGAGGTGGGGCCTTCCTACGAGCAGTACTTC.

The sample holds many counts of this clone. The rearrangement joins TRBV6-4 to TRBJ2-2, with 7 bases matching TRBD1. The CDR3 totals 14 residues. Trimming cost V 0 bases and J 6 bases; bases outside gene matches: 1. Germline loops: CDR1 MRHNA, CDR2 SNTAGT. The CDR3 sequence: CASSDSGTAGELFF. The DNA of the CDR3 is TGTGCCAGCAGTGACTCCGGGACAGCCGGGGAGCTGTTTTTT.

The V gene is TRBV28, the J gene TRBJ1-4, with 7 bases lining up with TRBD1. CDR3 length equals 15 residues. V gave up 4 bases and J gave up 4 bases; unmatched junction bases: 6. CDR1 is MDHEN and CDR2 is SYDVKM in the germline V gene. The CDR3 nucleotides are TGTGCCAGCAGTTACGGGGACAGAGATAATGAAAAACTGTTTTTT. Translation gives CASSYGDRDNEKLFF.

The rearrangement joins TRBV11-2 to TRBJ2-4, with D possibly being TRBD1 (5 bases). V gave up 5 bases and J gave up 5 bases, with 10 bases separating them. Germline CDR1 and CDR2: SGHAT and FQNNGV. The CDR3 totals 13 residues. CDR3 nucleotides: TGTGCCAGCAGCCCAATCAGGGAAAACATTCAGTACTTC. This sequence encodes CASSPIRENIQYF.

The V gene is TRBV11-2, the J gene TRBJ2-1; tentative D call: TRBD1 (6 bases). The germline gives CDR1 SGHAT, CDR2 FQNNGV. V shed 6 bases and J shed 7 bases, with 16 bases lying between them. The CDR3 extends over 14 amino acids. CDR3 loop: CASRTTGAGNEQFF. DNA for the CDR3: TGTGCCAGCAGGACGACAGGCGCAGGGAATGAGCAGTTCTTC.

This chain links TRBV5-1 with TRBJ1-6; 8 positions agree with TRBD1. This CDR3 comprises 15 residues. The V gene's germline CDR1 is SGHRS and CDR2 YFSETQ. V dropped 4 bases and J dropped 0; count of bases not matched to a gene: 0. The CDR3 reads CASSGTGSYNSPLHF. For the CDR3, the DNA is TGCGCCAGCAGCGGGACAGGCTCCTATAATTCACCCCTCCACTTT.

This rearrangement joins TRBV9 to TRBJ2-1, with 7 nucleotides matching TRBD2. Germline V gene lookup returns CDR1 SGDLS and CDR2 YYNGEE. The CDR3 runs 15 residues. J gave up 4 bases and V 4 bases, and 8 bases lay outside the gene matches. As DNA, the CDR3 is TGTGCCAGCAGCCTTGGACTAGATTATTACAATGAGCAGTTCTTC. Encoded protein: CASSLGLDYYNEQFF.

V usage is TRBV6-2 or TRBV6-3 and J usage is TRBJ2-5; no reliable D call. Trimming left V 2 bases short and J 5 bases short, with 3 bases between. The CDR3 runs 11 residues. The germline V gene encodes CDR1 MNHEY and CDR2 SVGEGT. The CDR3 region is CASSYPETQYF. The DNA for the CDR3 is TGTGCCAGCAGTTACCCGGAGACCCAGTACTTC.

The chain combines TRBV10-1 with TRBJ2-5; TRBD2 agrees at 8 bases. CDR1 WNHNN and CDR2 SYGVQD come from the germline V gene (reference sequence). The CDR3 consists of 13 residues. Trimming took 5 bases from V and 1 from J; bases not matched to a gene: 0. In DNA, the CDR3 is TGCGCCAGCAGTAGCGGGGGCCAAGAGACCCAGTACTTC. It yields the protein CASSSGGQETQYF.

The genes are TRBV5-1 and TRBJ2-4; possibly TRBD2 for D (6 bases). The CDR3 loop spans 14 amino acids. Germline lookup yields CDR1 SGHRS and CDR2 YFSETQ. V lost 0 bases to trimming and J lost 7 bases, with 11 bases between them. CDR3 loop: CASSLELAGNIQYF. The CDR3 DNA follows: TGCGCCAGCAGCTTGGAACTAGCTGGGAACATTCAGTACTTC.

The chain links TRBV28 to TRBJ2-7; 14 bases match TRBD2. V was clipped by 5 bases and J by 4 bases; unmatched bases: 1. The germline V gene encodes CDR1 MDHEN and CDR2 SYDVKM. CDR3 length: 14 amino acids. The chain's CDR3 is CASSRTSGRYEQYF. CDR3 sequence (DNA): TGTGCCAGCAGTAGGACTAGCGGGAGGTACGAGCAGTACTTC.

The chain employs TRBV10-2 and TRBJ1-2; TRBD1 agrees at 12 bases. Germline-derived CDR1 and CDR2 are WSHSY and SAAADI. This CDR3 contains 15 residues. The trim removed 7 bases at V and 7 bases at J, leaving 10 bases unmatched. CDR3: CASTDRGQGAGGYTF. CDR3 nucleotides: TGCGCCAGCACCGATAGGGGACAGGGGGCTGGTGGCTACACCTTC.

V and J are TRBV7-9 and TRBJ2-1; no reliable D call. The CDR3 covers 16 residues. V shed 6 bases and J shed 0 bases, with 15 bases lying between them. Germline V gene lookup returns CDR1 SEHNR and CDR2 FQNEAQ (reference sequence). CDR3 sequence: CASRQTPTSSYNEQFF. The DNA for the CDR3 is TGTGCCAGCAGACAGACACCGACAAGCTCCTACAATGAGCAGTTCTTC.

The chain joins TRBV11-2 to TRBJ1-1, with 9 bases identical to TRBD1. After removal of 3 bases from V and 4 bases from J, the junction contained 0 bases not matched to a gene. Germline assignment: CDR1 SGHAT and CDR2 FQNNGV. The CDR3 has 13 amino acids. CDR3 bases: TGTGCCAGCAGCTTGACAGGGGGCACTGAAGCTTTCTTT. It encodes CASSLTGGTEAFF.